This TCR beta chain was identified during a study of shared clonotypes between healthy human individuals. Points from the study as a whole: Larger estimated richness was generally seen in naive subsets than in memory subsets. The four-donor shared clonotypes exceeded non-shared clonotypes in generation probability, with non-shared ones scoring lower.

V lost 5 bases to trimming and J lost 4 bases; unmatched junction nucleotides: 9. Per the germline V gene, CDR1 is SEHNR and CDR2 is FQNEAQ (reference sequence). CDR3 length: 16 amino acids. About this clone itself: Its antigen is not known.

The naive CD8 population came from CD45RO-negative cells selected for CCR7, without terminally differentiated effector memory CD45RA+ cells. When replicate PCRs were run on sorted subsets, they used roughly 0.2 ug DNA, roughly 30,000 T cell genomes. Data came from immunoSEQ multiplex PCR; TCRdb stores just in-frame clones and leaves some out. The table includes about 550,000 clones, 95% to 96% detected once. Source material: naive CD8+ T cells sorted from blood. The V and J genes are TRBV7-9 and TRBJ2-1; 9 nucleotides line up with TRBD2. The TCR sequence derives from a woman aged 25 to 45 in good health. The CDR3: CASSLGGSGRYNEQFF. As DNA, the CDR3 is TGTGCCAGCAGCCTCGGTGGTAGCGGGAGATACAATGAGCAGTTCTTC.